This T cell receptor beta chain emerged from a study of CD8 T cells in Susac syndrome. This CDR3 spans 12 amino acids. Trimming took off 5 bases at V and 9 bases at J, with 8 bases between the two ends. In germline, CDR1 is SGHNT, CDR2 YENEEA. This clonotype has only a few counts. An input of about 0.5 to 1 ug of RNA was subjected to reverse transcription using random hexamers. TCRdb redid the calling of the immunoSEQ multiplex PCR reads with MiXCR, one entry per CDR3 protein. This sample has tens of thousands of distinct CDR3 sequences; about 96% occur once, and the top ten carry 0.62%. The genes are TRBV11-3 and TRBJ1-6, with D possibly matching TRBD1 (6 bases). Sequencing was done on a sample of CD8+ T cells from PBMCs. This clonotype originated in a human donor with Susac syndrome. The CDR3 protein is CASSLRGSPLHF. The CDR3 region has the DNA TGTGCCAGCAGCCTCAGGGGTTCACCCCTCCACTTT.